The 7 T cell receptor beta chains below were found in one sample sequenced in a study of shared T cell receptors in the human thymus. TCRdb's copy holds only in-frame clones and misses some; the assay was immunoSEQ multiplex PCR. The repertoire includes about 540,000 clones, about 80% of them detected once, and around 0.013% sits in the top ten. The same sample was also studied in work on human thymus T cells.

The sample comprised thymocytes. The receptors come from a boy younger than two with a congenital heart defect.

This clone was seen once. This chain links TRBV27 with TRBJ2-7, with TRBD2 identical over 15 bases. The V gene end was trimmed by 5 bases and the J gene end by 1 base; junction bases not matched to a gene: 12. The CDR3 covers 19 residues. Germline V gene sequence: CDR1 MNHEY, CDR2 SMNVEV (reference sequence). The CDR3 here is CASSPGLAGGPKGSYEQYF. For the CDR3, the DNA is TGTGCCAGCAGTCCCGGACTAGCGGGAGGGCCAAAAGGGTCCTACGAGCAGTACTTC.

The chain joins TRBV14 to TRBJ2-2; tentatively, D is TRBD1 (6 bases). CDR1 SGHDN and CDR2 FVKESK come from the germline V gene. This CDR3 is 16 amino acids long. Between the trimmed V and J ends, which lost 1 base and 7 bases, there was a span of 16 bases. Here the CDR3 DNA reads TGTGCCAGCAGCCAAGCCCCCACAGGGATGGACGGGGAGCTGTTTTTT. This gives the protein CASSQAPTGMDGELFF.

Written as DNA, the CDR3 is TGCGCCAGCAGCCAATCCCCCCCGGGACTAGAGGAACCAAGAGAGACCCAGTACTTC. It translates to CASSQSPPGLEEPRETQYF. The chain combines TRBV4-3 with TRBJ2-5, with 8 bases matching TRBD2. V was pared by 2 bases and J by 4 bases, with 18 bases of the junction left unmatched. This CDR3 has 19 residues. Germline CDR1 is LGHNA and CDR2 is YSLEER.

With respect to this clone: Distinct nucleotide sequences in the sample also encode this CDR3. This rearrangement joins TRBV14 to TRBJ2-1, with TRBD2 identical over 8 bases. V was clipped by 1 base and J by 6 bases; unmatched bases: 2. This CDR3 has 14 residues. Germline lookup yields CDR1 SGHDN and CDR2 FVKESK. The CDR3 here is CASSQGLAGNEQFF. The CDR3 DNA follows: TGTGCCAGCAGCCAAGGGCTAGCGGGCAATGAGCAGTTCTTC.

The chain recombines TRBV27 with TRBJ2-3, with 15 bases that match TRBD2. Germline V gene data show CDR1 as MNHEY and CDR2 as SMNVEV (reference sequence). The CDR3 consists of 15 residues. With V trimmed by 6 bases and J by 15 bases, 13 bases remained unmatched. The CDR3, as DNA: TGTGCCAGCAGCACTGGACTAGCGGGAGGGCCTGGAACATATTTT. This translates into CASSTGLAGGPGTYF.

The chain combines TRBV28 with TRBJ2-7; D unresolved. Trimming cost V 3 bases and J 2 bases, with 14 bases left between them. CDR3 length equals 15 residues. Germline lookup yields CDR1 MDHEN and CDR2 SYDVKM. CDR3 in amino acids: CASSFRNARTYEQYF. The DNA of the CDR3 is TGTGCCAGCAGTTTCCGTAACGCTAGAACCTACGAGCAGTACTTC.

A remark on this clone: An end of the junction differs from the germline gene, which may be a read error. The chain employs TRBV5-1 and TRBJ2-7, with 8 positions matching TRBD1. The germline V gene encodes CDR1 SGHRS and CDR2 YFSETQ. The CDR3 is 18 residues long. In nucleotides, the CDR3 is TGCGTCAGCAGCTTGGAGATGTGGGGACAGGAGGGACCTGGCGAGCAGTACTTC. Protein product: CVSSLEMWGQEGPGEQYF.